This T cell receptor (beta chain) was identified in a study of OX40 agonist ivuxolimab in advanced cancers. Study as a whole: Partial responses were seen in three patients, one with hepatocellular carcinoma and two with cutaneous melanoma. Findings of the study overall: Expanded clones were, on average, more numerous in CD8+ T cells than in CD4+. In the 0.1 to 3.0 mg/kg range, CD4+ and CD8+ blood T cells had expanded clonally by week 6.

The assay was immunoSEQ multiplex PCR, and TCRdb's table has in-frame clones only and misses some. The sample has tens of thousands of clones, 80% to 90% seen once; the top ten hold more than 8.5%. V dropped 6 bases and J dropped 5; count of bases not matched to a gene: 13. Germline CDR1 is MNHNY and CDR2 is SVGAGI (reference sequence). The length of the CDR3 is 15 residues. With respect to this clone: Its antigen is unidentified.

Autoimmune disease history or systemic immunosuppression meant exclusion. The genes are TRBV6-6 and TRBJ2-7; 7 bases fit TRBD1. Sequenced material: CD4+ or CD8+ T cells sorted from blood, taken in a trial of the OX40 agonist ivuxolimab. This clonotype was obtained from an adult with an advanced solid tumor such as melanoma, head and neck, liver or kidney cancer. The CDR3 loop is CASSPPGRGSNEQYF. CDR3 nucleotide sequence: TGTGCCAGCAGCCCACCCGGCAGGGGGTCCAACGAGCAGTACTTC.